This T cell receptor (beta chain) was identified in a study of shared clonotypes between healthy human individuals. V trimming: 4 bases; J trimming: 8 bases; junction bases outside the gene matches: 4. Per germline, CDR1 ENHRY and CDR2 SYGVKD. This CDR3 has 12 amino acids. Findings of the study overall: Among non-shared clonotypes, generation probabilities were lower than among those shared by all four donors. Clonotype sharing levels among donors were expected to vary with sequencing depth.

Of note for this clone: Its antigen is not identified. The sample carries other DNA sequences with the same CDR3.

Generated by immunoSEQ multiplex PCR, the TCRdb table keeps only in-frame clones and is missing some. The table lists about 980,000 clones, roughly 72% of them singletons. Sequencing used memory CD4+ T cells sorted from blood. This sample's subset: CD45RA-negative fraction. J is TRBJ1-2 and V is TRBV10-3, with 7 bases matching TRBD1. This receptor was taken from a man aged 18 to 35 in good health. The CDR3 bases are TGTGCCATCAGTGGATCAGGGGGAGGCTACACCTTC. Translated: CAISGSGGGYTF.